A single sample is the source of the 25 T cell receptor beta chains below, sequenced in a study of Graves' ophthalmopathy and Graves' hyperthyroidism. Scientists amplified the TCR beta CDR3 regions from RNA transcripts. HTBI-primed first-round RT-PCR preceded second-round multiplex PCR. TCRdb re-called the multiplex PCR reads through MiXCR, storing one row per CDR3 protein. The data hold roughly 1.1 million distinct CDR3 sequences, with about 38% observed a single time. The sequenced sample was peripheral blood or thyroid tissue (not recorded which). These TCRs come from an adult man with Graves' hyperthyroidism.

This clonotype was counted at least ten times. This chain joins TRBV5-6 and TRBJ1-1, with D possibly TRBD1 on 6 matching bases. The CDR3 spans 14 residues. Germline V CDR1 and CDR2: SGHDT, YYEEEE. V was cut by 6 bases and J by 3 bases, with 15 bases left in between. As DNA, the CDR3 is TGTGCCAGCACCCAGGGGTGGTTCGACACTGAAGCTTTCTTT. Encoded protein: CASTQGWFDTEAFF.

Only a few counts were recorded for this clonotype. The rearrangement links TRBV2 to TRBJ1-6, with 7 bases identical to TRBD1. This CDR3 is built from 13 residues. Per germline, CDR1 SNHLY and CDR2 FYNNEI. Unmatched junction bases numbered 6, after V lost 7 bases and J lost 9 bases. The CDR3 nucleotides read TGTGCCAGCATAAAGACAGGGTTTTCACCCCTCCACTTT. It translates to CASIKTGFSPLHF.

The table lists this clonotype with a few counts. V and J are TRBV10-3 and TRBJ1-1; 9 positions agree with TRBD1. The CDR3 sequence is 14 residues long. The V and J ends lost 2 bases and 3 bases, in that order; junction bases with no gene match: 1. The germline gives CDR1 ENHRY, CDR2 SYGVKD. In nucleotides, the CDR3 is TGTGCCATCAGTGAGGGACAGGGGTACACTGAAGCTTTCTTT. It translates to CAISEGQGYTEAFF.

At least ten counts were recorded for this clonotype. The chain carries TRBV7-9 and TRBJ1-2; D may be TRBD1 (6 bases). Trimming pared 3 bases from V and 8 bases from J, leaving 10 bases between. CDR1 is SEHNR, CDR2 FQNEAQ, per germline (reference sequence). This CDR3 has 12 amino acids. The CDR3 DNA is TGTGCCAGCAGCTTTGGGGACACCGGCTACACCTTC. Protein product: CASSFGDTGYTF.

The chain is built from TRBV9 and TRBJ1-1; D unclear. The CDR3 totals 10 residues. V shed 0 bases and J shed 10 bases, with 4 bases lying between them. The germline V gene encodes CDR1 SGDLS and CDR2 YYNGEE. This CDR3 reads CASSVEGAFF. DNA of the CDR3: TGTGCCAGCAGCGTAGAGGGAGCTTTCTTT.

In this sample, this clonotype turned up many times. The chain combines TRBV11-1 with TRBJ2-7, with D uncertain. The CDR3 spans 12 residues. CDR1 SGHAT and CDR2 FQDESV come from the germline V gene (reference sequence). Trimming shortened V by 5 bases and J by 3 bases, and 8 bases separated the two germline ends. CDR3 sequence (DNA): TGTGCCAGCAGCACGAACAACTACGAGCAGTACTTC. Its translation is CASSTNNYEQYF.

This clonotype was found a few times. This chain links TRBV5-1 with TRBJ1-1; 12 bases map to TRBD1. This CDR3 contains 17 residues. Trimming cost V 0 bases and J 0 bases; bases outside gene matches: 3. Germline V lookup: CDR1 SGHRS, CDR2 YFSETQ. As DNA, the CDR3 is TGCGCCAGCAGCTTGGTGGGGACAGGGGGCCTGAACACTGAAGCTTTCTTT. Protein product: CASSLVGTGGLNTEAFF.

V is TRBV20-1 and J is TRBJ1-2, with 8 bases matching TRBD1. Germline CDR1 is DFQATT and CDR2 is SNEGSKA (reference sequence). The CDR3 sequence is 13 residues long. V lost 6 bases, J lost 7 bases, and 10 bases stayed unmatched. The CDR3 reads CSAPDRAFGGYTF. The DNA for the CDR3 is TGCAGTGCCCCGGACAGGGCCTTCGGTGGCTACACCTTC.

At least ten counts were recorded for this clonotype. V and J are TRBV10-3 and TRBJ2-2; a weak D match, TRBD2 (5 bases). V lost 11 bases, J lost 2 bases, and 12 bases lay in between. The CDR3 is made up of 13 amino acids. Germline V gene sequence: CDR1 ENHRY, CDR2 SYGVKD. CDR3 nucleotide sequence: TGTGCCTCCGAGGGTGATAACACCGGGGAGCTGTTTTTT. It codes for CASEGDNTGELFF.

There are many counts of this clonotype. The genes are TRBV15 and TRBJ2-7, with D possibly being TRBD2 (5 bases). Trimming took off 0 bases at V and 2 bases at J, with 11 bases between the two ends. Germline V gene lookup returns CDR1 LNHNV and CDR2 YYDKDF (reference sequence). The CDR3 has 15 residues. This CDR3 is CATSREGAQAYEQYF. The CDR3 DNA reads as TGTGCCACCAGCAGAGAGGGAGCGCAGGCCTACGAGCAGTACTTC.

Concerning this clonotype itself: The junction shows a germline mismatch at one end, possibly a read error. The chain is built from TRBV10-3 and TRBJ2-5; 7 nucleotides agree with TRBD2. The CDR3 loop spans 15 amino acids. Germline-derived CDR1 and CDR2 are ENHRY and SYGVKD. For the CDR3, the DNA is TGTGGCATCAGAGACACTAGCGTGGGGCAAGAGACCCAGTACTTC. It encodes CGIRDTSVGQETQYF.

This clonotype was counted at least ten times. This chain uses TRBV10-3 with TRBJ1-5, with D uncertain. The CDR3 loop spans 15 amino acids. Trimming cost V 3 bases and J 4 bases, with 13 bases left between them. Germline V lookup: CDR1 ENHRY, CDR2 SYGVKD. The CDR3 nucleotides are TGTGCCATCAGTGAAGAGGAGGGCAGAAATCAGCCCCAGCATTTT. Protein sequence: CAISEEEGRNQPQHF.

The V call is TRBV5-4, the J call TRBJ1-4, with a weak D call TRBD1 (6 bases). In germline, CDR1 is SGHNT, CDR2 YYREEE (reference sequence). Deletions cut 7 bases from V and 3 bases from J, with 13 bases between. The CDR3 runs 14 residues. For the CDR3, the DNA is TGTGCCAGCCACGCCGAGGGGGCTAATGAAAAACTGTTTTTT. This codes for CASHAEGANEKLFF.

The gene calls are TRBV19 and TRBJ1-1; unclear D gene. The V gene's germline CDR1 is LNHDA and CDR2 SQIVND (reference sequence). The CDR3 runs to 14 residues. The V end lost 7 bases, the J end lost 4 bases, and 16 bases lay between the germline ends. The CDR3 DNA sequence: TGTGCCAGTAATCCGACTGGCCGATTCACTGAAGCTTTCTTT. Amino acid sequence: CASNPTGRFTEAFF.

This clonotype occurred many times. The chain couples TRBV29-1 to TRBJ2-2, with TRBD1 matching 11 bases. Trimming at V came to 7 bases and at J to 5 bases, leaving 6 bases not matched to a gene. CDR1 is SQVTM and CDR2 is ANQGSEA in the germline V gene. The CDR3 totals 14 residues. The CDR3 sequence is CSALRDRGTGELFF. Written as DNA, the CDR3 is TGCAGCGCTCTCCGGGACAGGGGGACCGGGGAGCTGTTTTTT.

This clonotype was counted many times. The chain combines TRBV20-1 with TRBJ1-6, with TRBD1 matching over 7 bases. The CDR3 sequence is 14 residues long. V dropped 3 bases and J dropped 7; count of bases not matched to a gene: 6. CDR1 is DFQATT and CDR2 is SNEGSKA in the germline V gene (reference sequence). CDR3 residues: CSASRQGRNSPLHF. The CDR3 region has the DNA TGCAGTGCTAGTCGACAGGGTCGAAATTCACCCCTCCACTTT.

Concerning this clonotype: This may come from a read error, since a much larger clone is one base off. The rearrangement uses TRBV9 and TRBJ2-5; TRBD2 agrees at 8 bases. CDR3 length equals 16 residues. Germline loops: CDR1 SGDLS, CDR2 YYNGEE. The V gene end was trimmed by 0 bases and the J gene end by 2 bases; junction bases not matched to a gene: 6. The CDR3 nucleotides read TGTGCCAGCAGCGTAGAGGGGACTAGTGCTCAAGAGACCCAGTACTTC. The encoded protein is CASSVEGTSAQETQYF.

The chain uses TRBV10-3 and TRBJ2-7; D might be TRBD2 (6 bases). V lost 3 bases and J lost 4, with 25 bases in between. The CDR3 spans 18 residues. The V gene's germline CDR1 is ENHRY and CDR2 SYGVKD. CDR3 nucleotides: TGTGCCATCAGTGATGAAGACAGCAACCGGGACTTCGATTACGAGCAGTACTTC. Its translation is CAISDEDSNRDFDYEQYF.

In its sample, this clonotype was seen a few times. The CDR3 sequence is CATSGRPGDAEAFF. The CDR3 DNA follows: TGTGCCACCAGCGGGAGACCGGGGGACGCTGAAGCTTTCTTT. V is TRBV15 and J is TRBJ1-1; D may be TRBD1 (5 bases). Trimming shortened V by 5 bases and J by 6 bases, and 16 bases separated the two germline ends. The CDR3 runs to 14 residues. Germline CDR1 reads LNHNV; CDR2 reads YYDKDF (reference sequence).

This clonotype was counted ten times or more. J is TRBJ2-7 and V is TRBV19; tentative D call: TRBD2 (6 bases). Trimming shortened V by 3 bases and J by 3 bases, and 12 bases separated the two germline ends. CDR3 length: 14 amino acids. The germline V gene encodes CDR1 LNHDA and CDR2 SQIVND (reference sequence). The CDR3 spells CASSMVGLYYEQYF. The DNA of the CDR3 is TGTGCCAGTAGTATGGTAGGACTATACTACGAGCAGTACTTC.

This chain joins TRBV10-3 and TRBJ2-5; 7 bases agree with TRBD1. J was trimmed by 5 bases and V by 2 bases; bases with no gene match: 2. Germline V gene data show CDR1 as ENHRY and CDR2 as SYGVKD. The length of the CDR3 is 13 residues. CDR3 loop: CAISEQDRETQYF. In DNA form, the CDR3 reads TGTGCCATCAGTGAGCAGGACAGGGAGACCCAGTACTTC.

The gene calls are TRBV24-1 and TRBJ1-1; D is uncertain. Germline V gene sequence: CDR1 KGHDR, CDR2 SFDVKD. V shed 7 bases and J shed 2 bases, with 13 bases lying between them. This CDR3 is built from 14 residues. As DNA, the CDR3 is TGTGCCACCAGCAAGCGGGAGGTAAACACTGAAGCTTTCTTT. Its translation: CATSKREVNTEAFF.

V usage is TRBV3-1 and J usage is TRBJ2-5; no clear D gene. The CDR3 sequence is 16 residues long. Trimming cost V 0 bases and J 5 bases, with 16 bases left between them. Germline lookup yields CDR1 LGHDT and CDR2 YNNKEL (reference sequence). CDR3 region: CASSQERWLGGETQYF. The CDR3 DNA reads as TGTGCCAGCAGCCAAGAAAGGTGGCTAGGTGGGGAGACCCAGTACTTC.

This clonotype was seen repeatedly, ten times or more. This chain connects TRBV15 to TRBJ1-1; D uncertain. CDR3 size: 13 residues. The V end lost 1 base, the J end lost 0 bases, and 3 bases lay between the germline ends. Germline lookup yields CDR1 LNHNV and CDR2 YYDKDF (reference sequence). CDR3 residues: CATSRVMNTEAFF. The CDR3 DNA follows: TGTGCCACCAGCAGAGTGATGAACACTGAAGCTTTCTTT.

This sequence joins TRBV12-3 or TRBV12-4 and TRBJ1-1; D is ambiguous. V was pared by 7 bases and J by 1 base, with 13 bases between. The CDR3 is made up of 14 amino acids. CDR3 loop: CASTSTQENTEAFF. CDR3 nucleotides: TGTGCCAGCACTTCAACGCAGGAGAACACTGAAGCTTTCTTT.